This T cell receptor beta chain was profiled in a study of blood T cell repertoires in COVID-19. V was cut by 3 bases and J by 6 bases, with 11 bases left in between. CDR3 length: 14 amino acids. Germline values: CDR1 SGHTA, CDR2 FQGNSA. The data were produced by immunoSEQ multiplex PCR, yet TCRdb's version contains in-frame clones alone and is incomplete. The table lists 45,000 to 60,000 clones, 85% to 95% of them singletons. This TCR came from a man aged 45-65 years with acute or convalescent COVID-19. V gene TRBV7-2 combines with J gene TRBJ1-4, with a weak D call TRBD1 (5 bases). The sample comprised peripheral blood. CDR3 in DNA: TGTGCCAGCAGCTTGGGGGGGTCCTATGAAAAACTGTTTTTT. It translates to CASSLGGSYEKLFF.